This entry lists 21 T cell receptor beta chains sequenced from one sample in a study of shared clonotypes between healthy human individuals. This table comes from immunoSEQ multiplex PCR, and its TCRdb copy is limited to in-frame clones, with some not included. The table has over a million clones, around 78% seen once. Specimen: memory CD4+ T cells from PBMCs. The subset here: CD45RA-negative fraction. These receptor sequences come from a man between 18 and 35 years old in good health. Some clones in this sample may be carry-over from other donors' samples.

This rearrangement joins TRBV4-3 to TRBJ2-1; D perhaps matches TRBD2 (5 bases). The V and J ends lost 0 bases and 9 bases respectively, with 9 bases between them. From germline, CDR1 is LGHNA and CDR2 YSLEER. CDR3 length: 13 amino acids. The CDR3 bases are TGCGCCAGCAGCCAAGATCTACGGGGTGAGCAGTTCTTC. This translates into CASSQDLRGEQFF.

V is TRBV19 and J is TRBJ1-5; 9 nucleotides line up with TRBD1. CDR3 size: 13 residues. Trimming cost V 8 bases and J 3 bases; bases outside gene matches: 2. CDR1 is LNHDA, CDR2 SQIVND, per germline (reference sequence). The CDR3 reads CASDRGYNQPQHF. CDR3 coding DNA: TGTGCCAGTGACAGGGGGTACAATCAGCCCCAGCATTTT.

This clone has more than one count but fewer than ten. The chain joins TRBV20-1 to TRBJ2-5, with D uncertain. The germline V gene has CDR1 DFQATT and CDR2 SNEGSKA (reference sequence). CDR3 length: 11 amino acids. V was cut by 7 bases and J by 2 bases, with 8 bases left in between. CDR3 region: CSVRRQETQYF. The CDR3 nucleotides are TGCAGTGTAAGGAGACAAGAGACCCAGTACTTC.

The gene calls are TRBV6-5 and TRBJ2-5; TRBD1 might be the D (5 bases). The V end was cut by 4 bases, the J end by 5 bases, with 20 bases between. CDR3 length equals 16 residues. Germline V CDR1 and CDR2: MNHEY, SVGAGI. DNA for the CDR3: TGTGCCAGCAGTTCTTGGACAAGGGGTGGTGCGGAGACCCAGTACTTC. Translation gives CASSSWTRGGAETQYF.

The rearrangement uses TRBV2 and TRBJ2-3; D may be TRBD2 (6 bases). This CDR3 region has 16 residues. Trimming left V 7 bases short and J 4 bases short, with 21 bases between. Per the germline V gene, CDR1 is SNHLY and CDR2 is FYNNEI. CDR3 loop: CASTLVGGGGADTQYF. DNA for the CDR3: TGTGCCAGCACTCTCGTGGGGGGTGGAGGAGCAGATACGCAGTATTTT.

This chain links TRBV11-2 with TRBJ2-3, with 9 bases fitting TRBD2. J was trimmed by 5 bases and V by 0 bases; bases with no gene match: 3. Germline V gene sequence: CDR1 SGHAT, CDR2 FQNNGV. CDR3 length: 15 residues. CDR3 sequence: CASSLDGGRGDTQYF. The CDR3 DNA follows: TGTGCCAGCAGCTTAGATGGCGGGAGGGGAGATACGCAGTATTTT.

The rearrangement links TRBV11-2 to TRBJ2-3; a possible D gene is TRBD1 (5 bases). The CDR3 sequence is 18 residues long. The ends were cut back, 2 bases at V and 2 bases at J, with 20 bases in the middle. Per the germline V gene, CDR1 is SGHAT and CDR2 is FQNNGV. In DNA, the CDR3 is TGTGCCAGCAGCTTAAGGGGCTCCGGGCATCAACCCACAGATACGCAGTATTTT. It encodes CASSLRGSGHQPTDTQYF.

The CDR3 DNA is TGTGCCAGCAGCTATAGGGCGGGAGGTTACGAGCAGTACTTC. Encoded protein: CASSYRAGGYEQYF. The V call is TRBV5-6, the J call TRBJ2-5; 8 nucleotides align to TRBD2. The J call may be incorrect, as the DNA end agrees better with TRBJ2-7. The CDR3 contains 14 residues. CDR1 and CDR2 from the germline V gene are SGHDT and YYEEEE.

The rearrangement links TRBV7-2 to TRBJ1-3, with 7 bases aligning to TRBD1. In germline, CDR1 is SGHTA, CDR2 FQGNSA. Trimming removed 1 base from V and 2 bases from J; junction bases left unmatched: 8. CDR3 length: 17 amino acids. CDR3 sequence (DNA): TGTGCCAGCAGCTTAGGCCCCACAGGGGCAACTGGAAACACCATATATTTT. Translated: CASSLGPTGATGNTIYF.

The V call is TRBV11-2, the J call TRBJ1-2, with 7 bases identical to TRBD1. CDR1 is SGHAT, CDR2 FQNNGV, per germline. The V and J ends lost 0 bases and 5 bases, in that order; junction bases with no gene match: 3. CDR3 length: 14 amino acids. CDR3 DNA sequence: TGTGCCAGCAGCTTAGAGACAGGGATTTATGGCTACACCTTC. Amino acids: CASSLETGIYGYTF.

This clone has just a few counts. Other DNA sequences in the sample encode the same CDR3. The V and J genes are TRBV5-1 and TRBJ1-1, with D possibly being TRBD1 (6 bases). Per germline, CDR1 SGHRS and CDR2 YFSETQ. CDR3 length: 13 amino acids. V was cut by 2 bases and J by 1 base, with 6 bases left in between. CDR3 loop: CASSLQGNTEAFF. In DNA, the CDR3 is TGCGCCAGCAGCTTACAGGGGAACACTGAAGCTTTCTTT.

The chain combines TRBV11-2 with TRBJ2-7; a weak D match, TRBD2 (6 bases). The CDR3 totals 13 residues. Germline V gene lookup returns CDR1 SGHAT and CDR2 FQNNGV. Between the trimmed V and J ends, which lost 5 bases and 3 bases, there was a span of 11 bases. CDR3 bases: TGTGCCAGCAGCGCGGGAATAATCTACGAGCAGTACTTC. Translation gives CASSAGIIYEQYF. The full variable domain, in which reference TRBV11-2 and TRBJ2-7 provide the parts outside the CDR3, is EAGVAQSPRYKIIEKRQSVAFWCNPISGHATLYWYQQILGQGPKLLIQFQNNGVVDDSQLPKDRFSAERLKGVDSTLKIQPAKLEDSAVYLCASSAGIIYEQYFGPGTRLTVT.

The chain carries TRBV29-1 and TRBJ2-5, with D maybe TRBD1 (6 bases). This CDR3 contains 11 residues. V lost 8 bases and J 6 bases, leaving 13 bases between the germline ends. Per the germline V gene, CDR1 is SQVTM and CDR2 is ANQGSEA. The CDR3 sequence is CSSGDLKTQYF. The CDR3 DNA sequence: TGCAGCTCAGGGGATTTGAAGACCCAGTACTTC.

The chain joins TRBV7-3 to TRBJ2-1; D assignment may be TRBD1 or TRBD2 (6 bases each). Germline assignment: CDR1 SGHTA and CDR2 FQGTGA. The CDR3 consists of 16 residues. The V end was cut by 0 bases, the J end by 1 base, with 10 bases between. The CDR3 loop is CASSLTGGTSYNEQFF. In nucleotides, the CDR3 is TGTGCCAGCAGCTTAACGGGCGGGACATCCTACAATGAGCAGTTCTTC. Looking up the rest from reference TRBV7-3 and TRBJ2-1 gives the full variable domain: GAGVSQTPSNKVTEKGKYVELRCDPISGHTALYWYRQSLGQGPEFLIYFQGTGAADDSGLPNDRFFAVRPEGSVSTLKIQRTERGDSAVYLCASSLTGGTSYNEQFFGPGTRLTVL.

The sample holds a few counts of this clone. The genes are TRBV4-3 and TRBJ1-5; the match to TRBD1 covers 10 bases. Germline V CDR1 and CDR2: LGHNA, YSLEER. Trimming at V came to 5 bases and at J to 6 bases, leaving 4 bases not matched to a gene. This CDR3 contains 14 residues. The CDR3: CASSLRTGGQPQHF. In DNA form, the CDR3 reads TGCGCCAGCAGCTTGAGGACAGGGGGTCAGCCCCAGCATTTT.

As DNA, the CDR3 is TGTGCCAGCACCCCCGATTCGGGGGGCGGCTACACCTTC. It yields the protein CASTPDSGGGYTF. The chain couples TRBV5-6 to TRBJ1-2; possibly TRBD1 for D (6 bases). V shed 6 bases and J shed 8 bases, with 17 bases lying between them. The CDR3 runs to 13 residues. Germline V gene sequence: CDR1 SGHDT, CDR2 YYEEEE.

CDR3 sequence: CSARPRDNEQFF. The DNA for the CDR3 is TGCAGCGCCCGGCCCAGGGACAATGAGCAGTTCTTC. The rearrangement links TRBV29-1 to TRBJ2-1; weak D call: TRBD1 (5 bases). This CDR3 contains 12 residues. V was clipped by 7 bases and J by 5 bases, with 12 bases between them. The germline V gene encodes CDR1 SQVTM and CDR2 ANQGSEA.

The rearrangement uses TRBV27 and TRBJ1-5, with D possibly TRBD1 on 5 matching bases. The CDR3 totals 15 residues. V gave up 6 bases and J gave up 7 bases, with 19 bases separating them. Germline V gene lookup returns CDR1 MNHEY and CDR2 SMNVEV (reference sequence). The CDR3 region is CASRSGWGSHQPQHF. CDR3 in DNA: TGTGCCAGCAGGTCGGGGTGGGGGTCGCACCAGCCCCAGCATTTT.

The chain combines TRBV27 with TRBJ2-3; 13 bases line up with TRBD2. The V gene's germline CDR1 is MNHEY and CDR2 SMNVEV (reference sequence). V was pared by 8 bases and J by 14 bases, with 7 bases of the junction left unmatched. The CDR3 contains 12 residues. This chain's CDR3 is CASSGLAGEGYF. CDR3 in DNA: TGTGCCAGCTCCGGACTAGCGGGAGAAGGGTATTTT.

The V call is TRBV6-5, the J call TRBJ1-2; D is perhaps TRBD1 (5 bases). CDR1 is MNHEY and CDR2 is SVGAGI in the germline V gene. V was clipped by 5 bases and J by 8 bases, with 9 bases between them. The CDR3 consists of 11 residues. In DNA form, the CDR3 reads TGTGCCAGCAGTGAGAACAGGGGCTACACCTTC. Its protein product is CASSENRGYTF.

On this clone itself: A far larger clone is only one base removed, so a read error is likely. The CDR3 sequence: CARGSPVNDSSAGEGEQYF. CDR3 nucleotides: TGTGCCAGAGGCTCGCCCGTTAACGACTCATCAGCGGGAGAAGGCGAGCAGTACTTC. The chain carries TRBV5-3 and TRBJ2-7; 8 bases map to TRBD2. TRBV5-3 has ORF status, its function being uncertain. After removal of 7 bases from V and 6 bases from J, the junction contained 27 bases not matched to a gene. The CDR3 extends over 19 amino acids.